This is a list of T cell receptor beta chains from one sample in a study of early T cells in non-severe SARS-CoV-2 infection. TCRdb fed the 5' RACE reads into MiXCR, producing one record per CDR3 protein. Among around 70,000 distinct CDR3 sequences listed, approximately 12% were seen once. The sequencing sample was made of whole blood. The receptors here all came from an adult who was a healthcare worker with PCR-confirmed SARS-CoV-2 infection or an uninfected control (not recorded which). The CDR3 runs from the conserved cysteine through the conserved F or W. The D gene is left open where the match is weak. Some rows mark clone size as missing; the rest say once, few, many or name a class of expanded clone.

V gene: TRBV5-1; J gene: TRBJ2-1; D gene: TRBD2; clone size: many; CDR3 protein: CASSRTSGSVEQFF; CDR3 DNA: TGCGCCAGCAGCCGGACTAGCGGGAGTGTTGAGCAGTTCTTC
V gene: TRBV7-3; J gene: TRBJ2-2; D gene: NA; clone size: many; CDR3 protein: CASSLTPVGTGELFF; CDR3 DNA: TGTGCCAGCAGCTTAACCCCGGTGGGAACCGGGGAGCTGTTTTTT
V gene: TRBV6-2/TRBV6-3; J gene: TRBJ2-7; D gene: TRBD2; clone size: few; CDR3 protein: CASSYGIAGADYEQYF; CDR3 DNA: TGTGCCAGCAGTTACGGAATAGCGGGGGCCGATTACGAGCAGTACTTC
V gene: TRBV12-3/TRBV12-4; J gene: TRBJ1-5; D gene: NA; clone size: few; CDR3 protein: CASTSDSPGNQPQHF; CDR3 DNA: TGTGCCAGCACCTCGGACAGCCCAGGCAATCAGCCCCAGCATTTT
V gene: TRBV7-8; J gene: TRBJ2-1; D gene: NA; clone size: many; CDR3 protein: CASSLDRGASLYNEQFF; CDR3 DNA: TGTGCCAGCAGCTTAGATAGGGGGGCGAGTTTGTACAATGAGCAGTTCTTC
V gene: TRBV6-5; J gene: TRBJ1-4; D gene: NA; clone size: many; CDR3 protein: CASSYSPRTTTNEKLFF; CDR3 DNA: TGTGCCAGCAGTTACTCGCCGCGGACCACAACTAATGAAAAACTGTTTTTT
V gene: TRBV6-5; J gene: TRBJ2-3; D gene: NA; clone size: NA; CDR3 protein: CASSLRPISTDTQYF; CDR3 DNA: TGTGCCAGCAGTTTGAGGCCGATCAGCACAGATACGCAGTATTTT
V gene: TRBV19; J gene: TRBJ1-4; D gene: NA; clone size: few; CDR3 protein: CASSPQGTEKLFF; CDR3 DNA: TGTGCCAGTAGTCCTCAGGGGACGGAAAAACTGTTTTTT
V gene: TRBV19; J gene: TRBJ2-1; D gene: TRBD2; clone size: many; CDR3 protein: CASRTLREGRNEQFF; CDR3 DNA: TGTGCCAGTAGAACCTTGAGGGAGGGCCGCAATGAGCAGTTCTTC
V gene: TRBV3-1; J gene: TRBJ1-1; D gene: NA; clone size: NA; CDR3 protein: CASSQSRGRNTEAFF; CDR3 DNA: TGTGCCAGCAGCCAATCTCGGGGGAGGAACACTGAAGCTTTCTTT
V gene: TRBV5-6; J gene: TRBJ1-5; D gene: NA; clone size: many; CDR3 protein: CASSLGYSTGLVGNQPQHF; CDR3 DNA: TGTGCCAGCAGCTTGGGCTACTCAACGGGGCTAGTCGGCAATCAGCCCCAGCATTTT
V gene: TRBV6-1; J gene: TRBJ2-1; D gene: NA; clone size: many; CDR3 protein: CASSQGSNEQFF; CDR3 DNA: TGTGCCAGCTCCCAGGGTTCCAATGAGCAGTTCTTC
V gene: TRBV7-2; J gene: TRBJ2-2; D gene: NA; clone size: few; CDR3 protein: CASSLGGRSNTGELFF; CDR3 DNA: TGTGCCAGCAGCTTAGGAGGACGGTCGAACACCGGGGAGCTGTTTTTT
V gene: TRBV20-1; J gene: TRBJ1-5; D gene: NA; clone size: NA; CDR3 protein: CSATGAGNQPQHF; CDR3 DNA: TGCAGTGCTACGGGGGCGGGAAATCAGCCCCAGCATTTT
V gene: TRBV24-1; J gene: TRBJ2-7; D gene: NA; clone size: few; CDR3 protein: CATSDSGAGYEQYF; CDR3 DNA: TGTGCCACCAGTGATTCAGGTGCAGGGTACGAGCAGTACTTC
V gene: TRBV5-5; J gene: TRBJ1-5; D gene: NA; clone size: few; CDR3 protein: CASSLREAQPQHF; CDR3 DNA: TGTGCCAGCAGCTTACGGGAGGCTCAGCCCCAGCATTTT
V gene: TRBV20-1; J gene: TRBJ1-1; D gene: NA; clone size: many; CDR3 protein: CSARSGGVNTEAFF; CDR3 DNA: TGCAGTGCTAGATCCGGGGGCGTCAATACTGAAGCTTTCTTT
V gene: TRBV7-9; J gene: TRBJ2-3; D gene: NA; clone size: many; CDR3 protein: CASSPGGLKGDTQYF; CDR3 DNA: TGTGCCAGCAGCCCAGGGGGACTAAAGGGAGATACGCAGTATTTT
V gene: TRBV29-1; J gene: TRBJ2-7; D gene: NA; clone size: NA; CDR3 protein: CSVEDQGQPYEQYF; CDR3 DNA: TGCAGCGTTGAAGATCAGGGCCAGCCCTACGAGCAGTACTTC
V gene: TRBV6-1; J gene: TRBJ2-3; D gene: NA; clone size: many; CDR3 protein: CASSESVVTDTQYF; CDR3 DNA: TGTGCCAGCAGTGAATCCGTCGTCACAGATACGCAGTATTTT
V gene: TRBV29-1; J gene: TRBJ2-7; D gene: TRBD1; clone size: NA; CDR3 protein: CSVLTGGSSYEQYF; CDR3 DNA: TGCAGCGTTTTGACAGGGGGCTCCTCCTACGAGCAGTACTTC
V gene: TRBV24-1; J gene: TRBJ2-4; D gene: NA; clone size: many; CDR3 protein: CATSDLWDLAKNIQYF; CDR3 DNA: TGTGCCACCAGTGATCTTTGGGACCTAGCCAAAAACATTCAGTACTTC
V gene: TRBV12-3/TRBV12-4; J gene: TRBJ1-2; D gene: NA; clone size: few; CDR3 protein: CASSFFGPSHYGYTF; CDR3 DNA: TGTGCCAGCAGTTTCTTCGGACCCTCTCACTATGGCTACACCTTC
V gene: TRBV12-3/TRBV12-4; J gene: TRBJ1-1; D gene: TRBD1; clone size: many; CDR3 protein: CASSLRGQGPSEAFF; CDR3 DNA: TGTGCCAGCAGTTTAAGGGGACAGGGGCCATCTGAAGCTTTCTTT
V gene: TRBV20-1; J gene: TRBJ2-3; D gene: NA; clone size: many; CDR3 protein: CSARDVGSVGDTQYF; CDR3 DNA: TGCAGTGCTAGAGATGTCGGTAGCGTGGGGGATACGCAGTATTTT
V gene: TRBV2; J gene: TRBJ1-2; D gene: TRBD1; clone size: many; CDR3 protein: CASSEVQGVGGYTF; CDR3 DNA: TGTGCCAGCAGTGAAGTTCAGGGGGTAGGAGGCTACACCTTC
V gene: TRBV19; J gene: TRBJ2-3; D gene: NA; clone size: many; CDR3 protein: CASGDGGTDTQYF; CDR3 DNA: TGTGCCAGTGGGGACGGAGGGACAGATACGCAGTATTTT
V gene: TRBV30; J gene: TRBJ1-3; D gene: NA; clone size: few; CDR3 protein: CAWIRQGGGNTIYF; CDR3 DNA: TGTGCCTGGATTAGGCAGGGTGGTGGAAACACCATATATTTT
V gene: TRBV20-1; J gene: TRBJ1-1; D gene: TRBD1; clone size: NA; CDR3 protein: CSARDQGAGGTEAFF; CDR3 DNA: TGCAGTGCTAGGGATCAGGGGGCAGGTGGGACTGAAGCTTTCTTT
V gene: TRBV12-3/TRBV12-4; J gene: TRBJ1-5; D gene: NA; clone size: few; CDR3 protein: CASSFQKSGPQHF; CDR3 DNA: TGTGCCAGCAGTTTTCAGAAATCAGGTCCCCAGCATTTT
V gene: TRBV27; J gene: TRBJ1-2; D gene: NA; clone size: many; CDR3 protein: CASSYGPNYGYTF; CDR3 DNA: TGTGCCAGCAGTTATGGACCCAACTATGGCTACACCTTC
V gene: TRBV10-2; J gene: TRBJ2-2; D gene: TRBD1; clone size: NA; CDR3 protein: CASSGSFVRGYGTGELFF; CDR3 DNA: TGCGCCAGCAGTGGGAGTTTCGTCAGGGGGTATGGCACCGGGGAGCTGTTTTTT
V gene: TRBV20-1; J gene: TRBJ2-3; D gene: NA; clone size: many; CDR3 protein: CSARDVDGTDTQYF; CDR3 DNA: TGCAGTGCTAGAGATGTCGATGGCACAGATACGCAGTATTTT
V gene: TRBV29-1; J gene: TRBJ2-2; D gene: NA; clone size: once; CDR3 protein: CSTDVSGTGELFF; CDR3 DNA: TGCAGCACTGACGTCTCCGGCACCGGGGAGCTGTTTTTT
V gene: TRBV7-9; J gene: TRBJ2-7; D gene: NA; clone size: NA; CDR3 protein: CASSLAAGSNYEQYF; CDR3 DNA: TGTGCCAGCAGCTTAGCGGCAGGGAGCAACTACGAGCAGTACTTC
V gene: TRBV6-5; J gene: TRBJ2-3; D gene: TRBD1; clone size: many; CDR3 protein: CASSFDRGAQYF; CDR3 DNA: TGTGCCAGCTCCTTTGACAGGGGAGCGCAGTATTTT
V gene: TRBV20-1; J gene: TRBJ2-1; D gene: NA; clone size: NA; CDR3 protein: CSASPGLGGSDEQFF; CDR3 DNA: TGCAGTGCTAGCCCAGGACTAGGGGGTAGCGATGAGCAGTTCTTC
V gene: TRBV2; J gene: TRBJ2-5; D gene: TRBD1; clone size: few; CDR3 protein: CASRKQGTRETQYF; CDR3 DNA: TGTGCCAGCAGAAAACAGGGGACACGGGAGACCCAGTACTTC
V gene: TRBV29-1; J gene: TRBJ2-5; D gene: NA; clone size: NA; CDR3 protein: CSAAQVGGNQETQYF; CDR3 DNA: TGCAGCGCCGCCCAGGTCGGCGGAAACCAAGAGACCCAGTACTTC
V gene: TRBV7-2; J gene: TRBJ2-7; D gene: TRBD1; clone size: NA; CDR3 protein: CASSPSSGQGYEQYF; CDR3 DNA: TGTGCCAGCAGCCCCAGCTCGGGACAGGGATACGAGCAGTACTTC
V gene: TRBV5-1; J gene: TRBJ2-1; D gene: TRBD2; clone size: few; CDR3 protein: CASSVDLAGASSYNEQFF; CDR3 DNA: TGCGCCAGCAGCGTGGATCTAGCGGGAGCGAGCTCCTACAATGAGCAGTTCTTC
V gene: TRBV19; J gene: TRBJ2-3; D gene: TRBD2; clone size: few; CDR3 protein: CASVAGGSTDTQYF; CDR3 DNA: TGTGCCAGCGTGGCGGGAGGCTCCACAGATACGCAGTATTTT
V gene: TRBV4-1; J gene: TRBJ1-2; D gene: NA; clone size: few; CDR3 protein: CASSQVRGYGYTF; CDR3 DNA: TGCGCCAGCAGCCAAGTCAGGGGCTATGGCTACACCTTC